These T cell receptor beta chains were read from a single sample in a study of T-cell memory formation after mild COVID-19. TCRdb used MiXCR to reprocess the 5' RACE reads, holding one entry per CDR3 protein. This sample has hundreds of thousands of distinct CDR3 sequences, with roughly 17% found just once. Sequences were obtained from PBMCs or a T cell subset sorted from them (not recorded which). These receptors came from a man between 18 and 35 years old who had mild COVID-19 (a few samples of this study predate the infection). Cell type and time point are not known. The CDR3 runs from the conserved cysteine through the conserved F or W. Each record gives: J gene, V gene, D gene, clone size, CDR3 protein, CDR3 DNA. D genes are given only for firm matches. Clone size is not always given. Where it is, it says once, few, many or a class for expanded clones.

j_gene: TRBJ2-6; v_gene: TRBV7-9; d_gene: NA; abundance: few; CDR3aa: CASSHGATGANVLTF; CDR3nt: TGTGCCAGCAGCCACGGGGCAACTGGGGCCAACGTCCTGACTTTC
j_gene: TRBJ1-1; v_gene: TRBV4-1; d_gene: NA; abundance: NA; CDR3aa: CASSPLEGKDITEAFF; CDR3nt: TGCGCCAGCAGCCCCCTCGAGGGGAAAGATATCACTGAAGCTTTCTTT
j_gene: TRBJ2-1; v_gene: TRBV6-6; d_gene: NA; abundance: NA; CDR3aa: CASSYEGNEQFF; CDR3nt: TGTGCCAGCAGTTACGAGGGGAATGAGCAGTTCTTC
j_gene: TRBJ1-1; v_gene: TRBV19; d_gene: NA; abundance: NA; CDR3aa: CASSITTVNTEAFF; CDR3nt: TGTGCCAGTAGTATTACGACAGTCAACACTGAAGCTTTCTTT
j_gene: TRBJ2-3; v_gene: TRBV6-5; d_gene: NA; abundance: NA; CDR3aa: CASSAGLSTDTQYF; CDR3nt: TGTGCCAGCAGTGCGGGACTTAGCACAGATACGCAGTATTTT
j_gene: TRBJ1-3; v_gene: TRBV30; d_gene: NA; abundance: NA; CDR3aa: CAWLGGSIYF; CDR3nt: TGTGCCTGGCTTGGTGGCTCCATATATTTT
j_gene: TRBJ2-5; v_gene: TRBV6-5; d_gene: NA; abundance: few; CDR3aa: CASETQYF; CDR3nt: TGTGCCAGCGAGACCCAGTACTTC
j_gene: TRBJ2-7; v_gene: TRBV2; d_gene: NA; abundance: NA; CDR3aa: CASSEGGSSSYEQYF; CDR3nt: TGTGCCAGCAGTGAGGGAGGCTCGAGCTCCTACGAGCAGTACTTC
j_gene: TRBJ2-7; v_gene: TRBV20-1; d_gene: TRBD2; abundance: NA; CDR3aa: CSARRGGGFSYEQYF; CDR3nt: TGCAGTGCTAGAAGGGGCGGGGGGTTCTCCTACGAGCAGTACTTC
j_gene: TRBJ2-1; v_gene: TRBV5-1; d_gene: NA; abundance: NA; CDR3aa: CASSLAIDEQFF; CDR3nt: TGCGCCAGCAGCTTGGCCATAGATGAGCAGTTCTTC